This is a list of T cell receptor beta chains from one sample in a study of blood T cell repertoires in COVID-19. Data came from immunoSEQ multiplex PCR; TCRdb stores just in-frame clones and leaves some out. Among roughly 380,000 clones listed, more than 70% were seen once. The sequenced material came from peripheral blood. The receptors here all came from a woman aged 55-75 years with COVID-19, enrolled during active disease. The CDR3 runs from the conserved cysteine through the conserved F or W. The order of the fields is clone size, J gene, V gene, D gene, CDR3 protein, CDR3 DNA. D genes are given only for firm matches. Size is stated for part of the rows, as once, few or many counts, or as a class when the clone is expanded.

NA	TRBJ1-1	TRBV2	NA	CASSVQGKGTEAFF	TGTGCCAGCAGTGTACAGGGAAAAGGCACTGAAGCTTTCTTT
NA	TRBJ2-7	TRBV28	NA	CASSLSAGGAYEQYF	TGTGCCAGCAGTTTAAGCGCTGGGGGCGCTTACGAGCAGTACTTC
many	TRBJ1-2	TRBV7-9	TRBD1	CASSPGTGYGYTF	TGTGCCAGCAGCCCGGGGACAGGGTATGGCTACACCTTC
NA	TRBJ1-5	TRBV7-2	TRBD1	CASRQGAMNSNQPQHF	TGTGCCAGCAGACAGGGGGCTATGAATAGCAATCAGCCCCAGCATTTT
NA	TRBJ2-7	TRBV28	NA	CASRGNLGSTPSYEQYF	TGTGCCAGCAGGGGAAACTTGGGGAGTACCCCTTCCTACGAGCAGTACTTC
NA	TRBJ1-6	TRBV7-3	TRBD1	CASSLGQGFHSPLHF	TGTGCCAGCAGCTTGGGACAGGGGTTCCATTCACCCCTCCACTTT
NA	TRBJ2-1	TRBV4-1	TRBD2	CASSQDPGLATYNEQFF	TGCGCCAGCAGCCAAGATCCTGGACTAGCGACCTACAATGAGCAGTTCTTC
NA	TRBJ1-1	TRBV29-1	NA	CSATQDTEAFF	TGCAGCGCAACACAAGACACTGAAGCTTTCTTT
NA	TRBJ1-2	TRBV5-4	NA	CASSFDRNYGYTF	TGTGCCAGCAGCTTTGACAGAAACTATGGCTACACCTTC
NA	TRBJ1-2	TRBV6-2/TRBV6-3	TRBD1	CASSSPGQAYYGYTF	TGTGCCAGCAGTTCTCCGGGACAGGCTTACTATGGCTACACCTTC
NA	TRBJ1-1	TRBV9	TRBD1	CASGETGDGTEAFF	TGTGCCAGCGGGGAGACAGGGGATGGCACTGAAGCTTTCTTT
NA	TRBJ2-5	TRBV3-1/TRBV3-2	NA	CASSQGQGLDF	TGTGCCAGCAGCCAAGGACAGGGACTTGACTTC
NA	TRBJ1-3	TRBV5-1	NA	CASSLQGMGNTIYF	TGCGCCAGCAGCTTGCAGGGGATGGGAAACACCATATATTTT
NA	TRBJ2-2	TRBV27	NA	CASSFRRGSGTGELFF	TGTGCCAGCAGTTTTCGGCGGGGCTCAGGAACCGGGGAGCTGTTTTTT
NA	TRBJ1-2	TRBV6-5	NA	CASRVQENYGYTF	TGTGCCAGCAGGGTACAGGAAAACTATGGCTACACCTTC
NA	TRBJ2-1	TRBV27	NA	CASSLPSRDNEQFF	TGTGCCAGCAGTTTGCCCTCCCGGGACAATGAGCAGTTCTTC